One sample yielded the 30 T cell receptor beta chains listed below, sequenced in a study of circulating and synovial CD4+ cells in juvenile arthritis. Here immunoSEQ multiplex PCR was the method, and the copy in TCRdb shows in-frame clones only, minus some. The sample holds 30,000 to 40,000 clones, roughly 95% seen once. Material: CD4+ T cells from blood. These receptors all come from a human donor with juvenile idiopathic arthritis.

V is TRBV15 and J is TRBJ2-7; D may be TRBD1 (8 bases). Germline V gene data show CDR1 as LNHNV and CDR2 as YYDKDF (reference sequence). Trimming pared 0 bases from V and 2 bases from J, leaving 17 bases between. The CDR3 has 17 residues. The CDR3 region is CATSREGGTGGAYEQYF. DNA for the CDR3: TGTGCCACCAGCAGAGAGGGGGGGACAGGTGGGGCCTACGAGCAGTACTTC.

The chain links TRBV2 to TRBJ2-2; D is unresolved. The CDR3 is made up of 15 amino acids. Germline values: CDR1 SNHLY, CDR2 FYNNEI. Deletions cut 6 bases from V and 0 bases from J, with 11 bases between. The CDR3 is CASRDGGANTGELFF. DNA of the CDR3: TGTGCCAGCAGGGATGGCGGAGCGAACACCGGGGAGCTGTTTTTT. Filled out from reference TRBV2 and TRBJ2-2, the complete variable domain reads EPEVTQTPSHQVTQMGQEVILRCVPISNHLYFYWYRQILGQKVEFLVSFYNNEISEKSEIFDDQFSVERPDGSNFTLKIRSTKLEDSAMYFCASRDGGANTGELFFGEGSRLTVL.

The V and J genes are TRBV10-3 and TRBJ2-1; 12 nucleotides agree with TRBD2. After removal of 11 bases from V and 8 bases from J, the junction contained 13 bases not matched to a gene. This CDR3 has 15 residues. CDR1 and CDR2 (germline): ENHRY, SYGVKD. CDR3 residues: CASRETSGSSYEQFF. The CDR3 region has the DNA TGTGCCTCACGGGAGACTAGCGGGAGTAGTTATGAGCAGTTCTTC.

The chain links TRBV6-5 to TRBJ1-1; 9 bases align to TRBD1. The CDR3 loop spans 15 amino acids. The V gene end was trimmed by 5 bases and the J gene end by 10 bases; junction bases not matched to a gene: 14. Germline-derived CDR1 and CDR2 are MNHEY and SVGAGI. CDR3 in amino acids: CASSQAGTGTSGAFF. The DNA for the CDR3 is TGTGCCAGCAGTCAGGCCGGGACAGGGACCTCGGGAGCTTTCTTT.

The chain employs TRBV18 and TRBJ2-7, with a possible D match to TRBD2 (6 bases). Looked up from germline, CDR1 is KGHSH and CDR2 is LQKENI. The CDR3 extends over 14 amino acids. The V end was cut by 2 bases, the J end by 4 bases, with 12 bases between. In DNA form, the CDR3 reads TGTGCCAGCTCACCAAATAGCGGATCATACGAGCAGTACTTC. Translated, it gives CASSPNSGSYEQYF.

The chain is built from TRBV7-2 and TRBJ1-2; 8 bases map to TRBD1. The CDR3 is made up of 16 amino acids. The V gene's germline CDR1 is SGHTA and CDR2 FQGNSA. The J segment lost 1 base and the V segment lost 2 bases, leaving 6 bases of the junction unmatched. The CDR3 is CASSLQPGQVNYGYTF. CDR3 DNA sequence: TGTGCCAGCAGCTTACAACCGGGACAGGTTAACTATGGCTACACCTTC.

This rearrangement joins TRBV30 to TRBJ1-1, with D tentatively TRBD1 (5 bases). The CDR3 runs to 13 residues. The germline gives CDR1 GTSNPN, CDR2 SVGIG (reference sequence). V dropped 7 bases and J dropped 1 base, with 13 bases sitting between them. In DNA, the CDR3 is TGTGCCTTTTCGGGGGGGGAGAACACTGAAGCTTTCTTT. It translates to CAFSGGENTEAFF.

The rearrangement joins TRBV28 to TRBJ2-1; D gene unclear. The V and J ends lost 5 bases and 8 bases respectively, with 7 bases between them. Germline-derived CDR1 and CDR2 are MDHEN and SYDVKM. The CDR3 has 11 residues. The CDR3 nucleotides are TGTGCCAGCAGTAACCGAGATGAGCAGTTCTTC. Its translation is CASSNRDEQFF.

This clone has only one observation. V is TRBV28 and J is TRBJ1-5, with 8 bases fitting TRBD1. Germline-derived CDR1 and CDR2 are MDHEN and SYDVKM. The CDR3 is 15 residues long. Trimming cost V 10 bases and J 3 bases; bases outside gene matches: 11. The CDR3 DNA sequence: TGTGCCACTCAACTTACAGGGGGATACAATCAGCCCCAGCATTTT. Translated: CATQLTGGYNQPQHF.

The chain uses TRBV6-1 and TRBJ2-1; 10 nucleotides agree with TRBD1. V was pared by 3 bases and J by 14 bases, with 13 bases of the junction left unmatched. CDR1 and CDR2 from the germline V gene are MNHNS and SASEGT. The CDR3 contains 15 residues. The CDR3 reads CASSDVGTGVPRKFF. The CDR3 DNA is TGTGCCAGCAGTGATGTAGGGACAGGGGTCCCTAGAAAGTTCTTC.

Turning to this clone: Other nucleotide sequences in the sample specify the same CDR3. This CDR3 is CASSLEGQGVQPQHF. Here the CDR3 DNA reads TGCGCCAGCAGCTTGGAAGGACAGGGGGTTCAGCCCCAGCATTTT. The chain employs TRBV5-1 and TRBJ1-5; 10 bases line up with TRBD1. The junction had 3 bases not matched to a gene; V was cut back by 0 bases and J by 6 bases. Germline V gene data show CDR1 as SGHRS and CDR2 as YFSETQ. CDR3 length: 15 residues.

The chain employs TRBV9 and TRBJ2-1, with 8 nucleotides matching TRBD1. CDR3 size: 14 residues. Germline-derived CDR1 and CDR2 are SGDLS and YYNGEE. V shed 4 bases and J 5 bases; nucleotides not matched to a gene: 5. The chain's CDR3 is CASSSVDRDNEQFF. The CDR3 DNA reads TGTGCCAGCAGCTCCGTGGACAGGGACAATGAGCAGTTCTTC.

The chain links TRBV5-1 to TRBJ2-5; 11 bases fit TRBD1. Unmatched junction bases numbered 5, after V lost 3 bases and J lost 4 bases. Germline V CDR1 and CDR2: SGHRS, YFSETQ. This CDR3 comprises 15 residues. CDR3 residues: CASSWRTGGRETQYF. The CDR3 DNA sequence: TGCGCCAGCAGCTGGCGGACAGGGGGCAGAGAGACCCAGTACTTC.

J is TRBJ2-7 and V is TRBV10-3; TRBD1 aligns across 7 bases. Germline trimming cut 3 bases from V and 1 base from J; bases unmatched to any gene: 3. Germline-derived CDR1 and CDR2 are ENHRY and SYGVKD. The CDR3 is 14 amino acids. The chain's CDR3 is CAISEGTASYEQYF. The DNA of the CDR3 is TGTGCCATCAGTGAAGGGACAGCGTCCTACGAGCAGTACTTC.

V is TRBV14 and J is TRBJ2-7; D may be TRBD2 (6 bases). The CDR3 runs 16 residues. Per the germline V gene, CDR1 is SGHDN and CDR2 is FVKESK. With 4 bases removed from V and 2 bases from J, the gap between germline ends came to 18 bases. The CDR3 bases are TGTGCCAGCAGCCCCGGGGACTTCCTTTTTACCTACGAGCAGTACTTC. Amino acids: CASSPGDFLFTYEQYF.

V gene TRBV4-2 combines with J gene TRBJ1-6, with D unclear. The V and J ends lost 1 base and 7 bases respectively, with 8 bases between them. Germline CDR1 and CDR2: LGHNA and YNFKEQ. The CDR3 totals 14 residues. CDR3 protein: CASSQGAVNSPLHF. In DNA, the CDR3 is TGTGCCAGCAGCCAAGGGGCAGTAAATTCACCCCTCCACTTT.

J is TRBJ2-2 and V is TRBV5-1; a possible D gene is TRBD1 (5 bases). CDR3 length: 15 residues. Trimming removed 1 base from V and 1 base from J, with 8 bases in between. CDR1 and CDR2 (germline): SGHRS, YFSETQ. In nucleotides, the CDR3 is TGCGCCAGCAGCTTGAGAACAGGGAACACCGGGGAGCTGTTTTTT. As protein: CASSLRTGNTGELFF.

The chain links TRBV28 to TRBJ2-3; D may be TRBD2 (6 bases). The CDR3 runs 15 residues. Germline assignment: CDR1 MDHEN and CDR2 SYDVKM. V lost 2 bases, J lost 2 bases, and 11 bases lay in between. For the CDR3, the DNA is TGTGCCAGCAGTTTAGTAGGCGGGACCACAGATACGCAGTATTTT. This gives the protein CASSLVGGTTDTQYF.

The chain couples TRBV4-3 to TRBJ2-1; no firm D call. V shed 0 bases and J shed 5 bases, with 11 bases lying between them. Germline CDR1 is LGHNA and CDR2 is YSLEER. CDR3 length: 15 residues. CDR3 nucleotides: TGCGCCAGCAGCCAAGAAATATTACCTAACAATGAGCAGTTCTTC. It is translated as CASSQEILPNNEQFF.

The table lists this clone with a count of one. This CDR3 reads CATKAGRERNNEQFF. In DNA, the CDR3 is TGTGCCACTAAAGCAGGCCGGGAGAGGAACAATGAGCAGTTCTTC. The rearrangement uses TRBV6-5 and TRBJ2-1; D is possibly TRBD2 (6 bases). Looked up from germline, CDR1 is MNHEY and CDR2 is SVGAGI. The CDR3 sequence is 15 residues long. Trimming shortened V by 10 bases and J by 5 bases, and 21 bases separated the two germline ends.

The chain carries TRBV14 and TRBJ1-1, with D tentatively TRBD1 (5 bases). Per germline, CDR1 SGHDN and CDR2 FVKESK. This CDR3 has 16 residues. Trimming stripped 4 bases from V and 5 bases from J, with 20 bases between. CDR3 protein: CASSPGGTSGVTEAFF. DNA for the CDR3: TGTGCCAGCAGCCCCGGGGGGACCAGCGGGGTAACTGAAGCTTTCTTT. The whole variable domain, filled in from reference TRBV14 and TRBJ1-1, reads EAGVTQFPSHSVIEKGQTVTLRCDPISGHDNLYWYRRVMGKEIKFLLHFVKESKQDESGMPNNRFLAERTGGTYSTLKVQPAELEDSGVYFCASSPGGTSGVTEAFFGQGTRLTVV.

V gene TRBV14 combines with J gene TRBJ1-6; 9 bases are shared with TRBD1. The CDR3 spans 15 residues. Germline CDR1 SGHDN, CDR2 FVKESK. Trimming removed 9 bases from V and 9 bases from J; junction bases left unmatched: 12. CDR3 DNA: TGTGCCAGTCGACCCTCCGGGACAGGGCGTTCACCCCTCCACTTT. Its protein is CASRPSGTGRSPLHF.

The chain couples TRBV19 to TRBJ2-3; 8 bases are a match to TRBD2. Germline CDR1 is LNHDA and CDR2 is SQIVND (reference sequence). This CDR3 comprises 14 residues. The V segment lost 5 bases and the J segment 2 bases; nucleotides outside the gene matches: 3. For the CDR3, the DNA is TGTGCCAGTAGTCGGGGGGGGATCACAGATACGCAGTATTTT. It is translated as CASSRGGITDTQYF.

The chain combines TRBV6-5 with TRBJ2-7, with a possible D match to TRBD1 (5 bases). CDR1 is MNHEY, CDR2 SVGAGI, per germline. This CDR3 is built from 13 residues. The germline V and J ends were trimmed by 5 bases and 1 base, with 9 bases remaining between them. CDR3 in DNA: TGTGCCAGCAGTATTAGACAGTCCTACGAGCAGTACTTC. It is translated as CASSIRQSYEQYF.

The V gene is TRBV27, the J gene TRBJ1-4; 8 nucleotides agree with TRBD1. J was trimmed by 10 bases and V by 6 bases; bases with no gene match: 7. Germline V CDR1 and CDR2: MNHEY, SMNVEV (reference sequence). The CDR3 consists of 13 residues. This CDR3 is CASRATGVGKLFF. CDR3 nucleotides: TGTGCCAGCAGGGCGACAGGGGTTGGAAAACTGTTTTTT.

The chain carries TRBV19 and TRBJ1-5; TRBD1 matches at 10 bases. V was clipped by 5 bases and J by 1 base; unmatched bases: 8. The germline CDR1 and CDR2 sequences are LNHDA and SQIVND (reference sequence). The CDR3 totals 17 residues. Here the CDR3 reads CASSSQGTGVSNQPQHF. The CDR3 coding sequence is TGTGCCAGTAGTTCGCAGGGGACAGGGGTAAGCAATCAGCCCCAGCATTTT.

The V call is TRBV7-9, the J call TRBJ2-2; TRBD1 matches at 9 bases. The CDR3 runs to 14 residues. The V gene's germline CDR1 is SEHNR and CDR2 FQNEAQ (reference sequence). The trim removed 5 bases at V and 4 bases at J, leaving 2 bases unmatched. CDR3 protein: CASSQTGGTGELFF. Written as DNA, the CDR3 is TGTGCCAGCAGCCAGACAGGGGGCACCGGGGAGCTGTTTTTT.

The chain carries TRBV28 and TRBJ1-4, with TRBD1 as a possible D gene (6 bases). Per germline, CDR1 MDHEN and CDR2 SYDVKM. There are 17 residues in the CDR3. V was clipped by 4 bases and J by 3 bases, with 18 bases between them. CDR3 bases: TGTGCCAGCAGTTGGGATGGCGGGGGGCCATCTAATGAAAAACTGTTTTTT. It specifies CASSWDGGGPSNEKLFF.

The chain carries TRBV4-3 and TRBJ1-2, with TRBD1 matching 11 bases. Losses at the gene ends were 4 bases for V and 1 base for J; bases not matched to a gene: 2. The germline V gene has CDR1 LGHNA and CDR2 YSLEER. The CDR3 spans 15 residues. CDR3 coding DNA: TGCGCCAGCAGCCGCGGGACAGGGGGTAACTATGGCTACACCTTC. Translation: CASSRGTGGNYGYTF.

The V call is TRBV18, the J call TRBJ2-7, with 7 bases aligning to TRBD1. The CDR3 length is 15 residues. Germline V lookup: CDR1 KGHSH, CDR2 LQKENI. The trim removed 3 bases at V and 6 bases at J, leaving 11 bases unmatched. CDR3 amino acids: CASSPTGLGVIEQYF. In DNA form, the CDR3 reads TGTGCCAGCTCACCGACAGGGTTAGGTGTTATCGAGCAGTACTTC.